This entry concerns a single T cell receptor (beta chain). Germline V lookup: CDR1 DFQATT, CDR2 SNEGSKA (reference sequence). This CDR3 spans 15 amino acids. This record belongs to a study of blood T cells in healthy people across ages. Together with a sample-barcoded 5' primer, a J-beta primer mix was included in a second PCR lasting about 7 to 11 cycles. One entry per CDR3 protein results from TCRdb running MiXCR on the 5' RACE reads. Of hundreds of thousands of distinct CDR3 sequences in the sample, approximately 21% were seen once. The clonotype originates from a man between 65 and 85 years old in good health. Sequencing was carried out using blood. The chain recombines TRBV20-1 with TRBJ2-5, with 13 nucleotides matching TRBD2. The DNA matches TRBJ2-1 better at its end, which makes the J call doubtful. CDR3 loop: CSARDRLAGGFEQFF. The DNA for the CDR3 is TGCAGTGCTAGAGATCGACTAGCGGGAGGCTTTGAGCAGTTCTTC.